This T cell receptor beta chain came from a study of shared clonotypes between healthy human individuals. Findings and limits, study-wide: Clonotype sharing across several donors was observed for 4% to 6.5% of naive CD4 clonotypes.

There were no recent acute infections or vaccinations among the donors, who were healthy HIV-negative adults. The study ran the assay at deep level. Only in-frame clones appear in the TCRdb table, and some are missing; sequencing was by immunoSEQ multiplex PCR. Here the sample spans millions of clones, roughly nine tenths being singletons. Turning to this clone: Antigen specificity is unknown. This CDR3 is also generated by other DNA sequences in the sample.

The sample taken for sequencing was naive CD4+ T cells sorted from blood. Subset indicated: CD45RA+ positively selected. The source is a man aged 18 to 30 in good health.

The CDR3 coding sequence is TGTGCCTGGAGCCGCTTGAATTCACCCCTCCACTTT. Its translation: CAWSRLNSPLHF. The chain links TRBV30 to TRBJ1-6; unclear D gene. This CDR3 contains 12 residues. Between the trimmed V and J ends, which lost 3 bases and 7 bases, there was a span of 7 bases. Per germline, CDR1 GTSNPN and CDR2 SVGIG (reference sequence). Based on the CDR3 plus reference TRBV30 and TRBJ1-6, the full variable domain is SQTIHQWPATLVQPVGSPLSLECTVEGTSNPNLYWYRQAAGRGLQLLFYSVGIGQISSEVPQNLSASRPQDRQFILSSKKLLLSDSGFYLCAWSRLNSPLHFGNGTRLTVT.